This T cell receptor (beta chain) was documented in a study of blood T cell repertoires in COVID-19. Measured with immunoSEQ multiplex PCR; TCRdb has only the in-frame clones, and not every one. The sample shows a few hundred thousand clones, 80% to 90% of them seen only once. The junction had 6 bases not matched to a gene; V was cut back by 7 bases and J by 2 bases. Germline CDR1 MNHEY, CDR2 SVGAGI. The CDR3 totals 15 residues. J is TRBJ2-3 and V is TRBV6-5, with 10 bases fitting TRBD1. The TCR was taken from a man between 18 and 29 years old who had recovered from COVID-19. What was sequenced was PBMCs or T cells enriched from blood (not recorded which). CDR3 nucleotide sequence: TGTGCCAGCACCAAGGGACAGGGGTTCACAGATACGCAGTATTTT. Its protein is CASTKGQGFTDTQYF.